This is a list of T cell receptor beta chains from one sample in a study of T-cell reconstitution after alpha-beta-depleted transplantation in children. TCRdb re-called the PCR reads through MiXCR, storing one row per CDR3 protein. The data hold some 300,000 distinct CDR3 sequences, with over 7.5% observed a single time. Sequencing was performed on peripheral blood, taken 360 days after TCRalphabeta/CD19-depleted stem cell transplant. The receptor set was obtained from a female patient aged 2 to 10 who had a stem cell transplant for Fanconi anemia, so the T cells may come from the graft donor. CDR3s include the opening cysteine and the closing phenylalanine or tryptophan. Fields, in order: J gene, clone size, V gene, D gene, CDR3 protein, CDR3 DNA. A D gene is named only where the DNA matches it firmly. Only part of the rows carry a size: once, few, many, or a class if the clone is expanded.

TRBJ2-7 | many | TRBV6-1 | - | CASSGTMTGHEQYF | TGTGCCAGCAGTGGAACCATGACAGGACACGAGCAGTACTTC
TRBJ2-7 | many | TRBV12-3/TRBV12-4 | - | CASSLPGHIYEQYF | TGTGCCAGCAGTCTCCCGGGACACATATACGAGCAGTACTTC
TRBJ1-3 | many | TRBV7-9 | - | CASSAGPRSGNTIYF | TGTGCCAGCAGCGCCGGACCTCGATCTGGAAACACCATATATTTT
TRBJ1-4 | - | TRBV4-3 | - | CASSQVRGKLFF | TGCGCCAGCAGCCAAGTTCGGGGTAAACTGTTTTTT
TRBJ2-1 | medium-sized | TRBV9 | - | CASSVGRYNEQFF | TGTGCCAGCAGCGTAGGGAGGTACAATGAGCAGTTCTTC
TRBJ2-6 | few | TRBV24-1 | - | CATSLTAGANVLTF | TGTGCCACCAGTCTTACTGCTGGGGCCAACGTCCTGACTTTC
TRBJ1-5 | many | TRBV4-3 | - | CASSQDGDVNQPQHF | TGCGCCAGCAGCCAAGACGGAGACGTCAATCAGCCCCAGCATTTT
TRBJ2-1 | many | TRBV20-1 | - | CSASRLGPPLNEQFF | TGCAGTGCTAGCAGGTTGGGCCCTCCTCTAAATGAGCAGTTCTTC
TRBJ2-7 | many | TRBV7-2 | - | CASSLFKGVGYEQYF | TGTGCCAGCAGCTTATTCAAGGGGGTTGGCTACGAGCAGTACTTC
TRBJ1-1 | many | TRBV5-1 | TRBD1 | CASSSTGATEAFF | TGCGCCAGCAGCTCGACAGGGGCCACTGAAGCTTTCTTT
TRBJ1-6 | - | TRBV7-3 | - | CASSLNAGLRSPLHF | TGTGCCAGCAGCTTAAATGCTGGGTTGCGGTCACCCCTCCACTTT
TRBJ2-3 | many | TRBV4-2 | TRBD2 | CASSQILAGGKDTQYF | TGTGCCAGCAGCCAGATCCTAGCGGGGGGAAAAGATACGCAGTATTTT
TRBJ2-7 | few | TRBV20-1 | - | CSARYGFAYEQYF | TGCAGTGCTAGGTATGGGTTTGCCTACGAGCAGTACTTC
TRBJ1-1 | few | TRBV28 | TRBD1 | CASDNRGHPEAFF | TGTGCCAGCGACAACAGGGGGCACCCTGAAGCTTTCTTT
TRBJ1-2 | few | TRBV28 | TRBD1 | CASSLLRGQGRGYTF | TGTGCCAGCAGCTTACTTAGGGGGCAGGGCCGTGGCTACACCTTC
TRBJ2-2 | many | TRBV24-1 | - | CATSDPDSPWELFF | TGTGCCACCAGTGATCCGGACAGCCCTTGGGAGCTGTTTTTT
TRBJ2-7 | few | TRBV4-1 | - | CASSQVGGGLYEQYF | TGCGCCAGCAGCCAAGTAGGAGGGGGGCTTTACGAGCAGTACTTC
TRBJ1-6 | few | TRBV30 | - | CAWSVPTLFTPLHF | TGTGCCTGGAGTGTCCCAACTCTATTTACACCCCTCCACTTT
TRBJ2-1 | few | TRBV18 | - | CASSGANNEQFF | TGTGCCAGCTCAGGTGCGAACAATGAGCAGTTCTTC
TRBJ2-7 | few | TRBV18 | - | CASSPRPSTSFPTYEQYF | TGTGCCAGCTCACCACGGCCCAGTACTAGTTTTCCCACCTACGAGCAGTACTTC
TRBJ1-1 | - | TRBV5-1 | - | CASSLAGIQNTEAFF | TGCGCCAGCAGCTTGGCTGGGATTCAGAACACTGAAGCTTTCTTT
TRBJ2-5 | many | TRBV10-3 | - | CAISELAQETQYF | TGTGCCATCAGTGAGTTGGCCCAAGAGACCCAGTACTTC
TRBJ2-7 | many | TRBV12-3/TRBV12-4 | - | CASSLGPPYEQYF | TGTGCCAGCAGTCTGGGACCGCCCTACGAGCAGTACTTC
TRBJ2-4 | - | TRBV6-2/TRBV6-3 | TRBD2 | CASKGLAGAQAKNIQYF | TGTGCCAGCAAGGGACTAGCGGGGGCCCAAGCCAAAAACATTCAGTACTTC
TRBJ2-1 | - | TRBV7-2 | - | CASSLDSGASYEQFF | TGTGCCAGCAGCTTAGATTCGGGGGCCTCCTATGAGCAGTTCTTC
TRBJ1-4 | many | TRBV27 | - | CASSLQAIATNEKLFF | TGTGCCAGCAGTTTGCAGGCGATAGCAACTAATGAAAAACTGTTTTTT
TRBJ2-3 | many | TRBV7-6 | - | CASSLTRSTDTQYF | TGTGCCAGCAGCTTAACCAGGAGCACAGATACGCAGTATTTT
TRBJ2-5 | many | TRBV21-1 | - | CASSNLISESQETQYF | TGTGCCAGCAGCAATTTAATTAGCGAAAGCCAAGAGACCCAGTACTTC
TRBJ2-2 | many | TRBV4-2 | - | CASSPDIVTGELFF | TGTGCCAGCAGCCCAGACATCGTAACCGGGGAGCTGTTTTTT
TRBJ2-7 | few | TRBV3-1 | - | CASSQGATYEQYF | TGTGCCAGCAGCCAAGGCGCCACCTACGAGCAGTACTTC
TRBJ2-1 | many | TRBV24-1 | TRBD2 | CATSDLRGGGDEQFF | TGTGCCACCAGTGATTTGCGAGGCGGGGGGGACGAGCAGTTCTTC
TRBJ1-1 | - | TRBV12-3/TRBV12-4 | - | CASGNGLEAFF | TGTGCCAGCGGTAATGGCCTTGAGGCTTTCTTT
TRBJ2-3 | - | TRBV9 | - | CASSVDLGAGARDTQYF | TGTGCCAGCAGCGTAGATCTGGGGGCCGGGGCGAGAGATACGCAGTATTTT
TRBJ2-7 | - | TRBV27 | TRBD1 | CASSHRDRAAYEQYF | TGTGCCAGCAGCCATCGGGACAGGGCGGCCTACGAGCAGTACTTC
TRBJ2-4 | few | TRBV5-6 | TRBD2 | CASSFSGGPKNIQYF | TGTGCCAGCAGCTTTTCGGGGGGGCCCAAAAACATTCAGTACTTC
TRBJ1-2 | - | TRBV7-9 | - | CASSLETENYTF | TGTGCCAGCAGCTTAGAAACGGAAAACTACACCTTC
TRBJ2-3 | - | TRBV13 | TRBD2 | CASSESPSGRLSTDTQYF | TGTGCCAGCAGCGAATCCCCTAGCGGAAGACTTAGCACAGATACGCAGTATTTT
TRBJ2-2 | many | TRBV12-3/TRBV12-4 | - | CASSSQGLSGELFF | TGTGCCAGCAGTTCCCAGGGGCTCAGCGGGGAGCTGTTTTTT
TRBJ2-2 | many | TRBV27 | - | CASKGMAGTTGELFF | TGTGCCAGCAAGGGAATGGCAGGAACAACCGGGGAGCTGTTTTTT
TRBJ2-1 | few | TRBV19 | TRBD2 | CASSIVVTSDSYNEQFF | TGTGCCAGTAGTATAGTCGTTACTAGCGACTCCTACAATGAGCAGTTCTTC
TRBJ2-6 | few | TRBV7-9 | - | CASSVPETLSGANVLTF | TGTGCCAGCAGCGTGCCCGAAACCCTGAGTGGGGCCAACGTCCTGACTTTC
TRBJ2-5 | - | TRBV9 | TRBD2 | CASSPPPGLAGGIFQETQYF | TGTGCCAGCAGCCCCCCCCCGGGACTAGCGGGGGGGATTTTCCAAGAGACCCAGTACTTC
TRBJ2-7 | many | TRBV28 | - | CASSLLGGRSEQYF | TGTGCCAGCAGTTTATTGGGCGGTCGTTCCGAGCAGTACTTC
TRBJ1-4 | few | TRBV2 | - | CASSEARGLNEKLFF | TGTGCCAGCAGTGAAGCGCGAGGCCTTAATGAAAAACTGTTTTTT
TRBJ1-5 | many | TRBV27 | - | CASSLSISTADSNQPQHF | TGTGCCAGCAGTTTATCGATTTCCACAGCAGATAGCAATCAGCCCCAGCATTTT
TRBJ2-3 | many | TRBV11-3 | TRBD1 | CASASGGTDTQYF | TGTGCCAGCGCCTCAGGGGGAACAGATACGCAGTATTTT
TRBJ2-7 | many | TRBV6-5 | - | CASRGAGIPYEQYF | TGTGCCAGCAGAGGCGCAGGGATTCCCTACGAGCAGTACTTC
TRBJ2-1 | many | TRBV5-1 | - | CASSLDSPFSEQFF | TGCGCCAGCAGCTTGGATAGCCCATTCAGTGAGCAGTTCTTC